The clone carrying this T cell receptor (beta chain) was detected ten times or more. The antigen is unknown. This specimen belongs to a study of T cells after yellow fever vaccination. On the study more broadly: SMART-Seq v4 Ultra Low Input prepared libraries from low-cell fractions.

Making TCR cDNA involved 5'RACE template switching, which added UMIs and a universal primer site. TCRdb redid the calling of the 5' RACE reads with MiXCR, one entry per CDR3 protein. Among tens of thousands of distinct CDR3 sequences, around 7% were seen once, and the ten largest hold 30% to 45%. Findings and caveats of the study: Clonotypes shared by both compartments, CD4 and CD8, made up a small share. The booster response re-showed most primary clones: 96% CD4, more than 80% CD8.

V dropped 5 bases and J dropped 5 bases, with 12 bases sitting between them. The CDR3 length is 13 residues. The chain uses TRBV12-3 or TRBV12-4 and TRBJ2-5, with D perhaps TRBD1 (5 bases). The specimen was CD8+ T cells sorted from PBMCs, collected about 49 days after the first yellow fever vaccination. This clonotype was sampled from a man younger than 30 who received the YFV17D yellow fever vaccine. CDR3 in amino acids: CASSPQDWETQYF. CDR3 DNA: TGTGCCAGCAGTCCACAGGATTGGGAGACCCAGTACTTC.